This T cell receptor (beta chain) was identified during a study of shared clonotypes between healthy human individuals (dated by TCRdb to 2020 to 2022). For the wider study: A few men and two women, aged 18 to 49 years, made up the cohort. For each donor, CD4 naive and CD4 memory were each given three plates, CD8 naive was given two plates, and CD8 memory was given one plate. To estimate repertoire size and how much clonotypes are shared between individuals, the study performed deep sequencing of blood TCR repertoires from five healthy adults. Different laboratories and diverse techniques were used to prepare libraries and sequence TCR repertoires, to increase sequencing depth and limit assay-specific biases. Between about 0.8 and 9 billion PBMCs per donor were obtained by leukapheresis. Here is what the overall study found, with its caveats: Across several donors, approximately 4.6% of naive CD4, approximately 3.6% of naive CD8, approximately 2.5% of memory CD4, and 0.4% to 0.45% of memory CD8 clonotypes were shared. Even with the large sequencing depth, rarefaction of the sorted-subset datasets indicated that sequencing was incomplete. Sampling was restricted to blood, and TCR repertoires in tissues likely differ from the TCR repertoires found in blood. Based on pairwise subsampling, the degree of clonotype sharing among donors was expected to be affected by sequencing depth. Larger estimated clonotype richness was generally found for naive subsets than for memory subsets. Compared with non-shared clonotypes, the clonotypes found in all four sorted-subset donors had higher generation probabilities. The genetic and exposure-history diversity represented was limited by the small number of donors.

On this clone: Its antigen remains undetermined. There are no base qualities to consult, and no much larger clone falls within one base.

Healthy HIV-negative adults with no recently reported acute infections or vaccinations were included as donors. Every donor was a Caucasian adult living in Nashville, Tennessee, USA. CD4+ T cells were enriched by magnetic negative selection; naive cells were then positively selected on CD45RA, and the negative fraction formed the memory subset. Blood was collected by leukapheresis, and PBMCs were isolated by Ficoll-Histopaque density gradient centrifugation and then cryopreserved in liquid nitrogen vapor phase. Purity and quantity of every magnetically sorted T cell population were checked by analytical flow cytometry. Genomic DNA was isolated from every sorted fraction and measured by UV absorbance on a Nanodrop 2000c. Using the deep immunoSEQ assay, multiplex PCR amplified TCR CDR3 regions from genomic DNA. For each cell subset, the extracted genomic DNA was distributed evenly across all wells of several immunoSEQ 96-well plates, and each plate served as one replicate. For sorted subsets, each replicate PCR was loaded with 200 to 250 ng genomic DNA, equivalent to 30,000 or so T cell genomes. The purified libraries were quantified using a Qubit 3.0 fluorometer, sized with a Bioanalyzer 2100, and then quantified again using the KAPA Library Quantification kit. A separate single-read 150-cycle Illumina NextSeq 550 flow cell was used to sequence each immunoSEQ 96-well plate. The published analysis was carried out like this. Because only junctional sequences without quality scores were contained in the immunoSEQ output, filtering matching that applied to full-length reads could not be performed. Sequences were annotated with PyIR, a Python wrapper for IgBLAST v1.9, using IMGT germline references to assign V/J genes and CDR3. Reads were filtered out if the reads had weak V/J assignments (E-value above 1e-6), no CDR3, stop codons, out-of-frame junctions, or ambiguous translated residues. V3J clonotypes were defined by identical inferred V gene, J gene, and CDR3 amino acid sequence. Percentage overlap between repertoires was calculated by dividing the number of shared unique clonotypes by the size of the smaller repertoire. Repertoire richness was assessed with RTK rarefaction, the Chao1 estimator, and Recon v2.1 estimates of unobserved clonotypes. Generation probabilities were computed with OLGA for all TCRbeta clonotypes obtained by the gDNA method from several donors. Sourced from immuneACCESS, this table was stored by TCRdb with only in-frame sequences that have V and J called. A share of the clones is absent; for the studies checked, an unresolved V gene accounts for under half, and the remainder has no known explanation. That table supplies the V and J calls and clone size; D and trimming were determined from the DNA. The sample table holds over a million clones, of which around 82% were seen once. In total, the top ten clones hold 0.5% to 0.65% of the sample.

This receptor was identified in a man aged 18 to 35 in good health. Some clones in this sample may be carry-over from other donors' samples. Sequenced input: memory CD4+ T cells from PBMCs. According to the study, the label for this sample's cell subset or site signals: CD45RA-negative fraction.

The base sequence is TGTGCCAGCAGTGTACGAGGTTTCGAGCAGTACTTC. It encodes CASSVRGFEQYF. The chain uses TRBV2 and TRBJ2-7, with the D gene too uncertain to name. The CDR3 numbers 12 residues from cysteine through phenylalanine. Just CDR3 DNA is preserved here, 36 bases in frame from base 1. CDR1 and CDR2 are drawn from the germline V gene: SNHLY, FYNNEI. V lost 4 bases and J lost 6 bases; the stretch between them is 10 bases long.